What follows are 21 T cell receptor beta chains derived from one specimen sequenced in a study of early T cells in non-severe SARS-CoV-2 infection (dated by TCRdb to 2020 to 2023). The library came from 5' RACE. TCRdb lists the instrument as NextSeq 500. TCRdb itself trimmed the public reads at Q25 with fastp, ran MiXCR and retained productive beta chains. Each entry merges the rows of one CDR3 protein and shows their most common DNA and genes. The sample contains some 42,000 distinct CDR3 sequences, about 6% of them found a single time. Together, the top ten hold around 7.7% of the sample. Sequencing used whole blood, obtained at baseline. These receptors were taken from an adult who was a healthcare worker with PCR-confirmed SARS-CoV-2 infection or an uninfected control (not recorded which).

This clonotype was seen only a few times. CDR3 nucleotides: TGTGCCACCAGCAGAGCAACGCCACCTTTGTACTTC. Encoded protein: CATSRATPPLYF. The chain couples TRBV15 to TRBJ2-5; D ambiguous. The length of the CDR3 is 12 residues. V was shortened by 1 base and J by 13 bases, with 13 bases between the two germline ends. Germline lookup yields CDR1 LNHNV and CDR2 YYDKDF (reference sequence). Using reference TRBV15 and TRBJ2-5 for the parts outside the CDR3, the full variable domain is DAMVIQNPRYQVTQFGKPVTLSCSQTLNHNVMYWYQQKSSQAPKLLFHYYDKDFNNEADTPDNFQSRRPNTSFCFLDIRSPGLGDTAMYLCATSRATPPLYFGPGTRLLVL.

This clonotype was seen a few times. V is TRBV5-4 and J is TRBJ2-5, with unresolved D. The CDR3 covers 15 residues. V dropped 4 bases and J dropped 2 bases, with 15 bases sitting between them. The germline V gene has CDR1 SGHNT and CDR2 YYREEE (reference sequence). The chain's CDR3 is CASSVKASEQETQYF. DNA for the CDR3: TGTGCCAGCAGCGTGAAGGCGAGCGAGCAAGAGACCCAGTACTTC.

This clonotype was recorded many times. This chain links TRBV6-6 with TRBJ2-1; no definite D call. Trimming took off 2 bases at V and 6 bases at J, with 11 bases between the two ends. This CDR3 has 14 amino acids. Germline V gene lookup returns CDR1 MNHNY and CDR2 SVGAGI (reference sequence). CDR3 DNA sequence: TGTGCCAGCAGTTACCGGTTGGTGGGCAATGAGCAGTTCTTC. This sequence encodes CASSYRLVGNEQFF.

This clonotype was found a few times. The chain joins TRBV7-9 to TRBJ1-2; possible D gene TRBD1, 5 bases. This CDR3 is built from 13 residues. Germline lookup yields CDR1 SEHNR and CDR2 FQNEAQ (reference sequence). The V gene lost 5 bases and the J gene lost 10 bases, with 17 bases spanning the gap. The CDR3 nucleotides are TGTGCCAGCAGCCACCCGGGGCGGGGTACCTACACCTTC. It encodes CASSHPGRGTYTF.

This sequence joins TRBV5-6 and TRBJ1-1, with D perhaps TRBD1 (6 bases). Germline-derived CDR1 and CDR2 are SGHDT and YYEEEE. This CDR3 contains 15 residues. The V and J ends lost 4 bases and 2 bases respectively, with 15 bases between them. The CDR3 sequence: CASSLLGQLNTEAFF. DNA of the CDR3: TGTGCCAGCAGCCTTTTGGGACAATTAAACACTGAAGCTTTCTTT. Full variable domain (remainder filled in from reference TRBV5-6 and TRBJ1-1): DAGVTQSPTHLIKTRGQQVTLRCSPKSGHDTVSWYQQALGQGPQFIFQYYEEEERQRGNFPDRFSGHQFPNYSSELNVNALLLGDSALYLCASSLLGQLNTEAFFGQGTRLTVV.

Ten or more counts support this clonotype. V and J are TRBV18 and TRBJ1-6, with 7 bases fitting TRBD1. This CDR3 spans 14 amino acids. After removal of 4 bases from V and 8 bases from J, the junction contained 5 bases not matched to a gene. Germline assignment: CDR1 KGHSH and CDR2 LQKENI. Here the CDR3 reads CASSQTGVDSPLHF. In nucleotides, the CDR3 is TGTGCCAGCTCACAAACAGGGGTAGATTCACCCCTCCACTTT.

Note on this clonotype: A single base separates this from a much larger clone, so it may be a read error. The chain couples TRBV5-5 to TRBJ2-1; D might be TRBD2 (6 bases). The CDR3 runs to 13 residues. Germline V gives CDR1 SGHKS, CDR2 YYEKEE (reference sequence). V was trimmed by 1 base and J by 9 bases, leaving 11 bases between them. For the CDR3, the DNA is TGTGCCAGCAGCTTGATGGTGGGGGGTGAGCAGTTCTTC. Protein product: CASSLMVGGEQFF.

There are many counts of this clonotype. The V call is TRBV7-6, the J call TRBJ2-2; maybe TRBD1 (6 bases). With 5 bases removed from V and 1 base from J, the gap between germline ends came to 8 bases. This CDR3 comprises 14 residues. The germline V gene encodes CDR1 SGHVS and CDR2 FNYEAQ. The CDR3 DNA sequence: TGTGCCAGCAGCCGACAGGAGAACACCGGGGAGCTGTTTTTT. Translating it yields CASSRQENTGELFF.

This clonotype was detected ten times or more. The V gene is TRBV28, the J gene TRBJ1-6, with TRBD1 matching 7 bases. This CDR3 is built from 17 residues. J lost 10 bases, V lost 5 bases, and 17 bases had no gene match. CDR1 is MDHEN and CDR2 is SYDVKM in the germline V gene. CDR3 sequence: CASSISATGNLGSPLHF. CDR3 coding DNA: TGTGCCAGCAGTATCTCCGCGACAGGGAACCTGGGATCACCCCTCCACTTT.

This clonotype has at least ten counts. This chain links TRBV7-2 with TRBJ1-1, with 12 bases aligning to TRBD1. The CDR3 is made up of 16 amino acids. Per germline, CDR1 SGHTA and CDR2 FQGNSA. V shed 6 bases, J shed 5 bases, and the junction held 10 bases outside the gene matches. In DNA form, the CDR3 reads TGTGCCAGCAGTTACACCGGGACAGGGGGCAGTACTGAAGCTTTCTTT. The encoded protein is CASSYTGTGGSTEAFF.

This clonotype was seen ten or more times. J is TRBJ2-1 and V is TRBV29-1; perhaps TRBD2 as D (7 bases). From germline, CDR1 is SQVTM and CDR2 ANQGSEA. V gave up 4 bases and J gave up 7 bases, with 11 bases separating them. The CDR3 loop spans 12 amino acids. CDR3 nucleotide sequence: TGCAGCGTTGTCCGGGGGGCGAATGAGCAGTTCTTC. Its translation: CSVVRGANEQFF.

In its sample, this clonotype was seen many times. The chain is built from TRBV29-1 and TRBJ2-1, with D hard to call. The germline V and J ends were trimmed by 1 base and 7 bases, with 14 bases remaining between them. The CDR3 is made up of 14 amino acids. Germline V gives CDR1 SQVTM, CDR2 ANQGSEA. CDR3 coding DNA: TGCAGCGTTGAAGCAGGAACCATTACAAATGAGCAGTTCTTC. As protein: CSVEAGTITNEQFF.

This clonotype showed up just a few times. The chain links TRBV9 to TRBJ1-2; D unclear. V lost 4 bases and J lost 1, with 11 bases in between. Per germline, CDR1 SGDLS and CDR2 YYNGEE. The length of the CDR3 is 14 residues. CDR3 loop: CASSPSSNNYGYTF. CDR3 sequence (DNA): TGTGCCAGCAGCCCTTCAAGCAATAACTATGGCTACACCTTC. The entire variable domain, with the rest obtained from reference TRBV9 and TRBJ1-2, is as follows: DSGVTQTPKHLITATGQRVTLRCSPRSGDLSVYWYQQSLDQGLQFLIQYYNGEERAKGNILERFSAQQFPDLHSELNLSSLELGDSALYFCASSPSSNNYGYTFGSGTRLTVV.

This chain links TRBV7-2 with TRBJ2-5, with D tentatively TRBD1 (6 bases). Germline assignment: CDR1 SGHTA and CDR2 FQGNSA. The length of the CDR3 is 13 residues. Trimming removed 1 base from V and 5 bases from J, with 8 bases in between. The CDR3 protein is CASSLDRVETQYF. As DNA, the CDR3 is TGTGCCAGCAGCTTAGACAGGGTGGAGACCCAGTACTTC.

This clonotype showed up many times. The chain is built from TRBV20-1 and TRBJ1-1; 9 bases are a match to TRBD1. The CDR3 totals 15 residues. V lost 3 bases to trimming and J lost 1 base; unmatched junction nucleotides: 6. CDR1 and CDR2 (germline): DFQATT, SNEGSKA (reference sequence). Here the CDR3 DNA reads TGCAGTGCTAGGGCCGGGACAGGGTCGAACACTGAAGCTTTCTTT. Protein: CSARAGTGSNTEAFF.

The chain couples TRBV7-9 to TRBJ2-2, with D hard to call. Between the trimmed V and J ends, which lost 1 base and 1 base, there was a span of 7 bases. CDR3 length: 15 residues. Per the germline V gene, CDR1 is SEHNR and CDR2 is FQNEAQ (reference sequence). The CDR3 protein is CASSLEFRNTGELFF. The CDR3 nucleotides are TGTGCCAGCAGCTTAGAGTTTAGGAACACCGGGGAGCTGTTTTTT.

This clonotype was observed a handful of times. The rearrangement joins TRBV11-3 to TRBJ2-1; D perhaps matches TRBD1 (6 bases). Trimming shortened V by 3 bases and J by 0 bases, and 12 bases separated the two germline ends. CDR3 size: 16 residues. Germline lookup yields CDR1 SGHNT and CDR2 YENEEA. The CDR3 protein is CASSLEDRSSYNEQFF. CDR3 DNA: TGTGCCAGCAGCTTGGAGGACAGAAGCTCCTACAATGAGCAGTTCTTC.

This clonotype was detected a few times. The junction departs from germline at one end; a sequencing error may be responsible. The rearrangement links TRBV28 to TRBJ1-2; D gene ambiguous. The germline gives CDR1 MDHEN, CDR2 SYDVKM. The CDR3 contains 10 residues. The CDR3 nucleotides are TGTGCCAGCAGTCCCCGGCCGCCTGCCTTC. Translation: CASSPRPPAF.

CDR3 in amino acids: CASSLQGKPNYGYTF. In DNA form, the CDR3 reads TGTGCCAGCAGCTTACAGGGGAAACCTAACTATGGCTACACCTTC. V usage is TRBV5-4 and J usage is TRBJ1-2, with TRBD1 matching over 7 bases. The CDR3 has 15 amino acids. CDR1 is SGHNT and CDR2 is YYREEE in the germline V gene (reference sequence). With V trimmed by 2 bases and J by 0 bases, 4 bases remained unmatched.

This clonotype was counted many times. The chain links TRBV7-2 to TRBJ2-7; D tentatively fits TRBD1 or TRBD2 (5 bases each). V lost 5 bases and J lost 2, with 16 bases in between. Germline V gene data show CDR1 as SGHTA and CDR2 as FQGNSA. The CDR3 runs to 15 residues. The CDR3: CASSPWAGATYEQYF. The CDR3 DNA reads TGTGCCAGCAGCCCTTGGGCCGGGGCAACCTACGAGCAGTACTTC.

This clonotype was recorded at least ten times. V gene TRBV7-2 combines with J gene TRBJ2-1; D gene unclear. CDR1 is SGHTA and CDR2 is FQGNSA in the germline V gene. V was pared by 5 bases and J by 8 bases, with 13 bases between. CDR3 length: 13 amino acids. CDR3 DNA sequence: TGTGCCAGCAGCCCCCGGCCACCGGATGAGCAGTTCTTC. Translating gives CASSPRPPDEQFF. Based on the CDR3 plus reference TRBV7-2 and TRBJ2-1, the full variable domain is GAGVSQSPSNKVTEKGKDVELRCDPISGHTALYWYRQSLGQGLEFLIYFQGNSAPDKSGLPSDRFSAERTGGSVSTLTIQRTQQEDSAVYLCASSPRPPDEQFFGPGTRLTVL.